The present T cell receptor beta chain was sequenced within a study of lymphopenia after photon versus proton radiotherapy. The assay was immunoSEQ multiplex PCR, and TCRdb's table has in-frame clones only and misses some. The table has tens of thousands of clones, approximately 84% seen once. With 2 bases removed from V and 5 bases from J, the gap between germline ends came to 7 bases. There are 13 residues in the CDR3. Per germline, CDR1 MNHEY and CDR2 SMNVEV (reference sequence). With respect to this clone: Its antigen is as yet unknown.

Whole-study findings and limits: A bigger post-nadir fall in TCR diversity correlated inversely with survival time in deceased patients. Better survival with proton therapy was suggested as possible, not demonstrated. Under photons, naive T cells and diversity fell while effector/memory populations rose. After the lymphocyte nadir, photon-treated repertoires showed oligoclonal expansion, especially of CD8+ Temra cells.

This clonotype originated in a man in his fifties or sixties with pancreatic cancer. V and J are TRBV27 and TRBJ1-5; D not resolved. This sample comprised peripheral blood, obtained from a patient treated with proton-based radiotherapy. The CDR3 coding sequence is TGTGCCAGCAGTTTACGGGGTCATCAGCCCCAGCATTTT. This sequence encodes CASSLRGHQPQHF.